The 21 T cell receptor beta chains reported below all come from one sample, sequenced in a study of CD8 T cells in ankylosing spondylitis. Study-wide results and limits: Fewer than ten highly homologous variants made up a TCR beta motif that seemed to typify ankylosing spondylitis blood.

Their recognized antigens are unknown. TCRdb called the 5' RACE reads again in MiXCR, with one record for every CDR3 protein. The table lists 650,000 to 800,000 distinct CDR3 sequences, 15% to 20% of them singletons. Sequencing used blood, either unsorted or a sorted T cell fraction (not recorded which). Source of these receptors: a male donor with ankylosing spondylitis.

This clonotype was seen more than once but under ten times. The chain has TRBV20-1 and TRBJ1-5; D possibly corresponds to TRBD1 (5 bases). V was shortened by 6 bases and J by 1 base, with 10 bases between the two germline ends. The CDR3 has 13 residues. Germline values: CDR1 DFQATT, CDR2 SNEGSKA (reference sequence). CDR3 nucleotides: TGCAGTGCCATAGGACAAAGCAATCAGCCCCAGCATTTT. It is translated as CSAIGQSNQPQHF.

The chain has TRBV27 and TRBJ1-2, with 8 bases aligning to TRBD1. The CDR3 is 14 residues long. After removal of 3 bases from V and 4 bases from J, the junction contained 4 bases not matched to a gene. From germline, CDR1 is MNHEY and CDR2 SMNVEV (reference sequence). This CDR3 reads CASSFDGTGYGYTF. CDR3 nucleotide sequence: TGTGCCAGCAGTTTCGACGGGACAGGCTATGGCTACACCTTC.

This chain links TRBV27 with TRBJ1-5; maybe TRBD1 (5 bases). CDR1 MNHEY and CDR2 SMNVEV come from the germline V gene (reference sequence). The length of the CDR3 is 15 residues. V lost 3 bases to trimming and J lost 1 base, with 10 bases between them. In DNA, the CDR3 is TGTGCCAGCAGTTTTGACAGAAAAAGCAATCAGCCCCAGCATTTT. Translating gives CASSFDRKSNQPQHF.

The chain employs TRBV19 and TRBJ1-1; the match to TRBD1 covers 8 bases. V shed 7 bases and J 1 base; nucleotides not matched to a gene: 11. The germline gives CDR1 LNHDA, CDR2 SQIVND (reference sequence). The CDR3 has 16 residues. CDR3 nucleotide sequence: TGTGCCAGTACCCAACCCTGGACAGGGCGGAACACTGAAGCTTTCTTT. Translating it yields CASTQPWTGRNTEAFF.

The V and J genes are TRBV6-1 and TRBJ1-5, with a possible D match to TRBD1 (6 bases). V was clipped by 6 bases and J by 0 bases, with 18 bases between them. This CDR3 has 17 residues. Germline V gene sequence: CDR1 MNHNS, CDR2 SASEGT. DNA of the CDR3: TGTGCCAGCAGCGGTCCCTTCGGACAGATTAGCAATCAGCCCCAGCATTTT. Amino acid sequence: CASSGPFGQISNQPQHF.

CDR3 loop: CAWSVMVGVEAFF. CDR3 DNA sequence: TGTGCCTGGAGTGTAATGGTGGGGGTTGAAGCTTTCTTT. This rearrangement joins TRBV30 to TRBJ1-1; weak D call: TRBD1 (5 bases). The CDR3 is 13 amino acids. V was trimmed by 0 bases and J by 7 bases, leaving 12 bases between them. Looked up from germline, CDR1 is GTSNPN and CDR2 is SVGIG (reference sequence). The whole variable domain, filled in from reference TRBV30 and TRBJ1-1, reads SQTIHQWPATLVQPVGSPLSLECTVEGTSNPNLYWYRQAAGRGLQLLFYSVGIGQISSEVPQNLSASRPQDRQFILSSKKLLLSDSGFYLCAWSVMVGVEAFFGQGTRLTVV.

The rearrangement uses TRBV20-1 and TRBJ1-1; TRBD1 might be the D (6 bases). The CDR3 covers 12 residues. Germline V gene lookup returns CDR1 DFQATT and CDR2 SNEGSKA (reference sequence). V lost 7 bases to trimming and J lost 3 bases, with 12 bases between them. The CDR3 DNA is TGCAGTGTCCGCCCAGGGGACACTGAAGCTTTCTTT. It yields the protein CSVRPGDTEAFF.

This clonotype was counted only a few times. This sequence joins TRBV5-1 and TRBJ2-1; D is unresolved. The ends were cut back, 0 bases at V and 7 bases at J, with 8 bases in the middle. CDR3 length equals 13 residues. CDR1 is SGHRS and CDR2 is YFSETQ in the germline V gene. Here the CDR3 reads CASSLAAANEQFF. In DNA form, the CDR3 reads TGCGCCAGCAGCTTGGCGGCGGCTAATGAGCAGTTCTTC. Supplemented by reference TRBV5-1 and TRBJ2-1, the full variable domain reads KAGVTQTPRYLIKTRGQQVTLSCSPISGHRSVSWYQQTPGQGLQFLFEYFSETQRNKGNFPGRFSGRQFSNSRSEMNVSTLELGDSALYLCASSLAAANEQFFGPGTRLTVL.

The table lists this clonotype with a few counts. The rearrangement joins TRBV5-1 to TRBJ2-6; D is unclear. The CDR3 extends over 15 amino acids. Germline CDR1 is SGHRS and CDR2 is YFSETQ. Trimming shortened V by 1 base and J by 4 bases, and 9 bases separated the two germline ends. The CDR3 DNA follows: TGCGCCAGCAGCTTGTCGTCCGACGGGGCCAACGTCCTGACTTTC. Amino acid sequence: CASSLSSDGANVLTF. The complete variable domain, with remaining parts taken from reference TRBV5-1 and TRBJ2-6, reads KAGVTQTPRYLIKTRGQQVTLSCSPISGHRSVSWYQQTPGQGLQFLFEYFSETQRNKGNFPGRFSGRQFSNSRSEMNVSTLELGDSALYLCASSLSSDGANVLTFGAGSRLTVL.

The J gene is TRBJ2-5, the V gene TRBV4-3, with TRBD2 as a possible D gene (5 bases). Germline lookup yields CDR1 LGHNA and CDR2 YSLEER. The CDR3 spans 15 residues. Trimming removed 1 base at V and 5 bases at J, with 14 bases between. The CDR3 nucleotides are TGCGCCAGCAGCCAAGGAGACGGGAACGTTGAGACCCAGTACTTC. This gives the protein CASSQGDGNVETQYF.

The sample holds many counts of this clonotype. The V gene is TRBV29-1, the J gene TRBJ1-2; D is perhaps TRBD1 (6 bases). The CDR3 totals 13 residues. Germline V gives CDR1 SQVTM, CDR2 ANQGSEA. Trimming took 7 bases from V and 4 from J, leaving 16 bases between them. DNA of the CDR3: TGCAGCGCTGGCCCACAGGGAATCTATGGCTACACCTTC. As protein: CSAGPQGIYGYTF. The whole variable domain, filled in from reference TRBV29-1 and TRBJ1-2, reads SAVISQKPSRDICQRGTSLTIQCQVDSQVTMMFWYRQQPGQSLTLIATANQGSEATYESGFVIDKFPISRPNLTFSTLTVSNMSPEDSSIYLCSAGPQGIYGYTFGSGTRLTVV.

This chain connects TRBV7-2 to TRBJ1-3; tentative D call: TRBD1 (6 bases). The germline CDR1 and CDR2 sequences are SGHTA and FQGNSA. The V end lost 5 bases, the J end lost 0 bases, and 14 bases lay between the germline ends. The CDR3 is 16 residues long. The CDR3 bases are TGTGCCAGCAGCCCCACCCAGGGACACTCTGGAAACACCATATATTTT. This gives the protein CASSPTQGHSGNTIYF.

This clonotype was counted between two and nine times. The gene calls are TRBV20-1 and TRBJ1-5; D perhaps matches TRBD1 (6 bases). The CDR3 runs to 13 residues. Germline V gene sequence: CDR1 DFQATT, CDR2 SNEGSKA (reference sequence). Trimming stripped 6 bases from V and 6 bases from J, with 15 bases between. The CDR3 loop is CSAWGRGGQPQHF. The CDR3, as DNA: TGCAGTGCCTGGGGCAGGGGAGGTCAGCCCCAGCATTTT.

The chain joins TRBV5-8 to TRBJ2-2; D gene ambiguous. The V gene lost 0 bases and the J gene lost 0 bases, with 9 bases spanning the gap. The CDR3 totals 16 residues. Looked up from germline, CDR1 is SGHTS and CDR2 is YDEGEE. CDR3: CASSLAGRANTGELFF. Here the CDR3 DNA reads TGTGCCAGCAGCTTGGCGGGTAGGGCGAACACCGGGGAGCTGTTTTTT.

This clonotype was recorded a few times. This chain connects TRBV20-1 to TRBJ1-1; D may be TRBD1 (6 bases). Germline CDR1 and CDR2: DFQATT and SNEGSKA (reference sequence). Deletions cut 5 bases from V and 1 base from J, with 17 bases between. CDR3 size: 15 residues. CDR3 DNA sequence: TGCAGTGCTCCCAGGCCGGACAGTCGGAACACTGAAGCTTTCTTT. Encoded protein: CSAPRPDSRNTEAFF.

This sequence joins TRBV11-1 and TRBJ2-2, with 13 bases lining up with TRBD2. The CDR3 length is 17 residues. J gave up 2 bases and V 2 bases, and 2 bases lay outside the gene matches. The V gene's germline CDR1 is SGHAT and CDR2 FQDESV (reference sequence). This CDR3 reads CASSLRTSGGNTGELFF. The CDR3 region has the DNA TGTGCCAGCAGCTTACGGACTAGCGGGGGCAACACCGGGGAGCTGTTTTTT.

The chain couples TRBV4-2 to TRBJ2-3; TRBD2 agrees at 9 bases. Unmatched junction bases numbered 9, after V lost 0 bases and J lost 5 bases. The CDR3 covers 17 residues. Germline values: CDR1 LGHNA, CDR2 YNFKEQ. Here the CDR3 reads CASSQDTGSGGIDTQYF. CDR3 nucleotide sequence: TGTGCCAGCAGCCAAGATACGGGTAGCGGGGGCATAGATACGCAGTATTTT.

This rearrangement joins TRBV7-9 to TRBJ2-7, with 9 bases aligning to TRBD2. V lost 5 bases to trimming and J lost 2 bases; unmatched junction nucleotides: 10. Germline V gene lookup returns CDR1 SEHNR and CDR2 FQNEAQ (reference sequence). The CDR3 extends over 16 amino acids. The CDR3 loop is CASSPVIAGVTYEQYF. CDR3 coding DNA: TGTGCCAGCAGCCCCGTCATAGCGGGAGTTACCTACGAGCAGTACTTC.

This clonotype has only a few counts. This chain links TRBV3-1 with TRBJ1-1; unclear D gene. Germline V gene sequence: CDR1 LGHDT, CDR2 YNNKEL (reference sequence). Trimming pared 0 bases from V and 8 bases from J, leaving 13 bases between. The CDR3 extends over 14 amino acids. The CDR3 nucleotides are TGTGCCAGCAGCCAAGATTTCGGGCGTGGAGAAGCTTTCTTT. Its protein product is CASSQDFGRGEAFF.

This clonotype was counted a few times. The chain joins TRBV12-3 or TRBV12-4 to TRBJ2-7, with 7 positions matching TRBD1. The ends lost 6 bases at V and 0 bases at J; junction bases unmatched: 5. The CDR3 spans 14 residues. CDR3 region: CASRPGQASYEQYF. Written as DNA, the CDR3 is TGTGCCAGCAGGCCAGGACAGGCCTCCTACGAGCAGTACTTC.

This clonotype has a handful of counts. The CDR3 loop is CASSPGTSQNTGELFF. CDR3 DNA: TGTGCCAGCAGCCCCGGGACTAGCCAGAACACCGGGGAGCTGTTTTTT. The rearrangement uses TRBV4-2 and TRBJ2-2, with 9 bases fitting TRBD2. The junction had 4 bases not matched to a gene; V was cut back by 4 bases and J by 1 base. The CDR3 covers 16 residues. Germline assignment: CDR1 LGHNA and CDR2 YNFKEQ.